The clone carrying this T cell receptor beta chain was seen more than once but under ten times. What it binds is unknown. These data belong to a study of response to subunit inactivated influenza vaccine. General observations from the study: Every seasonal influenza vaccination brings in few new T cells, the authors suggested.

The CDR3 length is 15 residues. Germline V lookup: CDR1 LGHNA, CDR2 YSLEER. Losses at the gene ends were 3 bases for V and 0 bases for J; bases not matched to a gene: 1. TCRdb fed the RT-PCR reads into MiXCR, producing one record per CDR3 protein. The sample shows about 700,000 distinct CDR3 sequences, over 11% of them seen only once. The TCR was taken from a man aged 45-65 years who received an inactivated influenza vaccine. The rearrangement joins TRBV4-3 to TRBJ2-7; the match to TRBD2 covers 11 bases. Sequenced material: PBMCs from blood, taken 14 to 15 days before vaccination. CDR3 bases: TGCGCCAGCAGCCAGGGACTAGCGGACTCCTACGAGCAGTACTTC. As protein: CASSQGLADSYEQYF.